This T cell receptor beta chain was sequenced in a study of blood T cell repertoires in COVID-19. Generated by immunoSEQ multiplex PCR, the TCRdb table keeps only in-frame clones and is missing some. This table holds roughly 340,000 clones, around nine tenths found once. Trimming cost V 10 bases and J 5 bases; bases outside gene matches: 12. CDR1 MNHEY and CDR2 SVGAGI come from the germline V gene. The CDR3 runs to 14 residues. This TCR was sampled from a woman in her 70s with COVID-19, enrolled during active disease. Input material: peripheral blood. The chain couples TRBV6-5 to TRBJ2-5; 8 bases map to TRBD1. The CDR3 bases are TGTGCCACCTCACCCAGGGGGCGTTTGGAGACCCAGTACTTC. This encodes CATSPRGRLETQYF.